The rows below give T cell receptor beta chains drawn from one sample of a study of blood T cell repertoires in COVID-19. Some clones are missing from TCRdb's copy, which holds only in-frame ones; the method was immunoSEQ multiplex PCR. The sample carries some 340,000 clones, roughly 87% recorded once. Sequenced: PBMCs or T cells enriched from blood (not recorded which). The receptors were gathered from a woman aged 45-65 years who had recovered from COVID-19. The CDR3 runs from the conserved cysteine through the conserved F or W. The D gene is left open where the match is weak. Some rows mark clone size as missing; the rest say once, few, many or name a class of expanded clone.

NA,TRBJ2-1,NA,TRBV18,CASSPPNSAGERSEQFF,TGTGCCAGCTCACCACCGAATTCGGCAGGGGAAAGAAGTGAGCAGTTCTTC
NA,TRBJ1-3,few,TRBV28,CASSLQTLGNTIYF,TGTGCCAGCAGTTTGCAGACATTGGGAAACACCATATATTTT
TRBD2,TRBJ2-3,NA,TRBV3-1/TRBV3-2,CASSQGASGGYTDTQYF,TGTGCCAGCAGCCAAGGGGCTAGCGGGGGGTACACAGATACGCAGTATTTT
NA,TRBJ2-5,once,TRBV15,CATSRDFWRGTQYQETQYF,TGTGCCACCAGCAGAGATTTTTGGCGAGGTACTCAGTACCAAGAGACCCAGTACTTC
NA,TRBJ1-1,once,TRBV3-1/TRBV3-2,CASSQGATEAFF,TGTGCCAGCAGCCAGGGGGCCACTGAAGCTTTCTTT
NA,TRBJ1-2,NA,TRBV7-9,CASSLAGSRNYGYTF,TGTGCCAGCAGCTTAGCGGGCAGCCGAAACTATGGCTACACCTTC
NA,TRBJ1-6,NA,TRBV25-1,CASSTSTDSVLGNSPLHF,TGTGCCAGCAGTACCTCGACAGATTCGGTTCTCGGTAATTCACCTCTCCACTTT
NA,TRBJ1-2,many,TRBV4-3,CASSQDRGPYGYTF,TGCGCCAGCAGCCAAGATAGGGGCCCCTATGGCTACACCTTC
NA,TRBJ1-2,NA,TRBV6-5,CASRRQDSHGYTF,TGTGCCAGTCGCCGCCAGGACAGTCATGGCTACACCTTC
NA,TRBJ1-4,NA,TRBV2,CASSDGGHEKLFF,TGTGCCAGCAGTGACGGGGGTCATGAAAAACTGTTTTTT
NA,TRBJ1-1,NA,TRBV5-6,CASDSYGGHTEAFF,TGTGCCAGCGACTCATACGGTGGTCACACTGAAGCTTTCTTT
NA,TRBJ2-7,NA,TRBV6-2/TRBV6-3,CASSTVGVADFYEQYF,TGTGCCAGCAGTACCGTGGGGGTAGCGGACTTCTACGAGCAGTACTTC
NA,TRBJ1-1,NA,TRBV2,CASCTEEAFF,TGTGCCAGCTGTACAGAGGAAGCTTTCTTT
NA,TRBJ2-3,NA,TRBV6-5,CASSRGSGIADTQYF,TGTGCCAGCAGCCGCGGAAGCGGAATAGCAGATACGCAGTATTTT
NA,TRBJ1-2,NA,TRBV12-3/TRBV12-4,CATVGGGNYGYTF,TGTGCCACCGTTGGGGGGGGAAACTATGGCTACACCTTC
NA,TRBJ1-5,NA,TRBV7-2,CASSRVFSQPQHF,TGTGCCAGCAGCCGGGTTTTCAGTCAGCCCCAGCATTTT
TRBD1,TRBJ1-2,NA,TRBV3-1/TRBV3-2,CASSQDHRGSGYTF,TGTGCCAGCAGCCAAGACCACAGGGGGTCTGGCTACACCTTC
TRBD2,TRBJ2-7,NA,TRBV5-1,CASSPLTSGLSYEQYF,TGCGCCAGCAGCCCCCTGACTAGCGGCCTCTCCTACGAGCAGTACTTC
NA,TRBJ1-3,NA,TRBV5-1,CASSLEFVGLSGNTIYF,TGCGCCAGCAGCTTGGAATTCGTGGGCCTCTCTGGAAACACCATATATTTT
TRBD1,TRBJ1-2,NA,TRBV30,CAWSDDPDRIYGYTF,TGTGCCTGGAGTGACGACCCGGACAGGATCTATGGCTACACCTTC
NA,TRBJ2-7,NA,TRBV19,CASSISWTDPYEQYF,TGTGCCAGTAGTATCTCGTGGACAGATCCCTACGAGCAGTACTTC
TRBD1,TRBJ1-1,NA,TRBV5-1,CASSNPGTGITEAFF,TGCGCCAGCAGCAATCCCGGGACAGGGATCACTGAAGCTTTCTTT
TRBD2,TRBJ2-7,few,TRBV7-2,CASSFGLAVGYEQYF,TGTGCCAGCAGCTTCGGACTAGCGGTAGGCTACGAGCAGTACTTC
NA,TRBJ2-7,few,TRBV28,CASSLLTGTYEQYF,TGTGCCAGCAGTTTATTGACAGGAACCTACGAGCAGTACTTC
NA,TRBJ1-1,few,TRBV30,CAWSEQGGTEAFF,TGTGCCTGGAGTGAACAGGGAGGGACTGAAGCTTTCTTT